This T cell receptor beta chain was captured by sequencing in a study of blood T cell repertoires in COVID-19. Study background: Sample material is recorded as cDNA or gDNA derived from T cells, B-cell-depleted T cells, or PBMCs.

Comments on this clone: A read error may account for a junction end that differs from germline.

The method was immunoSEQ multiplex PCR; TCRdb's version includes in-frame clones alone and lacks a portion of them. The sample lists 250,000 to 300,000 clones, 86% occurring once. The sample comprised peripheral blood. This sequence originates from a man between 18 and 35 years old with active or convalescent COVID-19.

The CDR3 region has the DNA TGCGCCAGCAGCTTGGCCGGTCAGGGGGTAGGCTACATCTTC. This encodes CASSLAGQGVGYIF. V usage is TRBV5-1 and J usage is TRBJ1-2; 7 bases are shared with TRBD1. Germline V CDR1 and CDR2: SGHRS, YFSETQ. The CDR3 consists of 14 residues.